These 6 T cell receptor beta chains originate from one sample sequenced in a study of response to subunit inactivated influenza vaccine. TCRdb passed the RT-PCR reads through MiXCR, listing each CDR3 protein once. The repertoire holds about 500,000 distinct CDR3 sequences, with 15% to 20% as singletons. The material sequenced was CD4+ T cells sorted from PBMCs, taken roughly 24 months after vaccination. These receptors were obtained from a man between 50 and 69 years old who received an inactivated influenza vaccine.

This clonotype appeared once. One junction end does not reproduce the germline sequence, and a read error may be involved. The V call is TRBV10-3, the J call TRBJ2-1, with 11 bases fitting TRBD2. The CDR3 sequence is 15 residues long. The V gene's germline CDR1 is ENHRY and CDR2 SYGVKD. CDR3 bases: TGTGCCATCAGTGAAGGGACTAGCGGTTACAATGAGCAGTTATTC. Protein product: CAISEGTSGYNEQLF.

This clonotype was seen more than once but under ten times. The J gene is TRBJ2-3, the V gene TRBV11-2; D is uncertain. Germline CDR1 and CDR2: SGHAT and FQNNGV. The CDR3 spans 13 residues. The V end lost 6 bases, the J end lost 2 bases, and 9 bases lay between the germline ends. The chain's CDR3 is CASRVTNTDTQYF. In nucleotides, the CDR3 is TGTGCCAGCAGAGTCACTAACACAGATACGCAGTATTTT.

V and J are TRBV20-1 and TRBJ1-1, with 8 bases aligning to TRBD1. The CDR3 covers 15 residues. V trimming: 5 bases; J trimming: 8 bases; junction bases outside the gene matches: 16. Germline lookup yields CDR1 DFQATT and CDR2 SNEGSKA (reference sequence). CDR3 region: CSASKPGQVKTEAFF. The CDR3 DNA sequence: TGCAGTGCTTCTAAACCGGGACAGGTAAAGACCGAAGCTTTCTTT.

The chain couples TRBV12-3 or TRBV12-4 to TRBJ2-7, with D perhaps TRBD1 (7 bases). The CDR3 length is 13 residues. V shed 6 bases and J shed 3 bases, with 12 bases lying between them. CDR3 residues: CASSAGQIYEQYF. In DNA, the CDR3 is TGTGCCAGCAGCGCGGGACAGATCTACGAGCAGTACTTC.

This clonotype was picked up many times. CDR3 amino acids: CASSLQGANNEKLFF. The CDR3, as DNA: TGCGCCAGCAGCTTACAGGGTGCAAATAATGAAAAACTGTTTTTT. The chain links TRBV5-1 to TRBJ1-4; D is perhaps TRBD1 (6 bases). Germline CDR1 reads SGHRS; CDR2 reads YFSETQ. V lost 2 bases and J 4 bases, leaving 12 bases between the germline ends. The length of the CDR3 is 15 residues. Full variable domain (missing parts from reference TRBV5-1 and TRBJ1-4): KAGVTQTPRYLIKTRGQQVTLSCSPISGHRSVSWYQQTPGQGLQFLFEYFSETQRNKGNFPGRFSGRQFSNSRSEMNVSTLELGDSALYLCASSLQGANNEKLFFGSGTQLSVL.

The rearrangement links TRBV18 to TRBJ2-5; TRBD1 or TRBD2 may be the D gene (5 bases each). In germline, CDR1 is KGHSH, CDR2 LQKENI. The CDR3 sequence is 15 residues long. Trimming removed 3 bases at V and 5 bases at J, with 16 bases between. The CDR3 coding sequence is TGTGCCAGCTCACCTCGGAACGGGGCCGGGGAGACCCAGTACTTC. Protein: CASSPRNGAGETQYF.